The rows below give T cell receptor beta chains drawn from one sample of a study of early T cells in non-severe SARS-CoV-2 infection. TCRdb re-derived calls from the 5' RACE reads in MiXCR, one entry per CDR3 protein. The data hold approximately 26,000 distinct CDR3 sequences, with over 4% observed a single time. Input material: whole blood. The origin of the receptors is an adult who was a healthcare worker with PCR-confirmed SARS-CoV-2 infection or an uninfected control (not recorded which). Both conserved end residues are part of each CDR3. The D gene is left open where the match is weak. Size is stated for part of the rows, as once, few or many counts, or as a class when the clone is expanded.

V gene	D gene	clone size	J gene	CDR3 protein	CDR3 DNA
TRBV18	NA	many	TRBJ1-4	CASSPNLGGEKLFF	TGTGCCAGCTCACCAAATCTGGGCGGAGAAAAACTGTTTTTT
TRBV28	TRBD1	NA	TRBJ2-3	CASSSMGTGRTDTQYF	TGTGCCAGCAGTTCAATGGGGACAGGCCGCACAGATACGCAGTATTTT
TRBV20-1	NA	many	TRBJ2-3	CSAIPTGLADTQYF	TGCAGTGCTATCCCGACAGGCTTGGCAGATACGCAGTATTTT
TRBV9	NA	NA	TRBJ1-1	CASSVLASLGTEAFF	TGTGCCAGCAGCGTACTGGCAAGCCTGGGCACTGAAGCTTTCTTT
TRBV27	TRBD2	NA	TRBJ2-7	CASSRNLRGGAYEQYF	TGTGCCAGCAGTCGAAATCTGCGGGGGGGCGCGTACGAGCAGTACTTC
TRBV10-3	NA	few	TRBJ2-7	CAISGAGEQYF	TGTGCCATCAGTGGGGCGGGGGAGCAGTACTTC
TRBV7-6	TRBD1	many	TRBJ1-2	CASSPYSGTDDSTYGYTF	TGTGCCAGCAGCCCATACTCCGGGACAGACGATTCTACTTATGGCTACACCTTC
TRBV11-2	NA	many	TRBJ2-7	CASSPPELSYEQYF	TGTGCCAGCAGCCCCCCCGAGCTCTCCTACGAGCAGTACTTC
TRBV6-4	NA	NA	TRBJ1-1	CASSPPQGNTEAFF	TGTGCCAGCAGTCCACCACAGGGGAACACTGAAGCTTTCTTT
TRBV28	NA	many	TRBJ2-7	CASSSPDLNYEQYF	TGTGCCAGCAGCAGCCCCGACCTCAACTACGAGCAGTACTTC
TRBV19	NA	many	TRBJ2-1	CASKEGTYNEQFF	TGTGCCAGTAAAGAGGGAACCTACAATGAGCAGTTCTTC
TRBV18	NA	many	TRBJ2-5	CASSPLETQYF	TGTGCCAGCTCACCACTAGAGACCCAGTACTTC
TRBV6-6	TRBD2	NA	TRBJ2-2	CASRISGLAGELFF	TGTGCCAGCAGGATTAGCGGGTTGGCCGGGGAGCTGTTTTTT
TRBV5-4	NA	many	TRBJ2-2	CASSFTRLGNTGELFF	TGTGCCAGCAGCTTTACCCGCCTGGGAAACACCGGGGAGCTGTTTTTT
TRBV3-1	TRBD1	many	TRBJ2-6	CASSPGDRGSGANVLTF	TGTGCCAGCAGCCCCGGGGACAGGGGGTCTGGGGCCAACGTCCTGACTTTC
TRBV28	TRBD1	few	TRBJ2-2	CASRRIGTADTGELFF	TGTGCCAGCAGACGAATAGGGACAGCAGACACCGGGGAGCTGTTTTTT
TRBV6-5	NA	NA	TRBJ1-1	CASGETEAFF	TGTGCCAGCGGGGAGACTGAAGCTTTCTTT
TRBV5-5	NA	many	TRBJ2-7	CASSFWGRSYEQYF	TGTGCCAGCAGCTTTTGGGGTCGCTCCTACGAGCAGTACTTC
TRBV12-3/TRBV12-4	TRBD1	many	TRBJ2-7	CASSFGDRDFSYEQYF	TGTGCCAGCAGTTTTGGGGACAGGGACTTCTCCTACGAGCAGTACTTC
TRBV10-3	NA	medium-sized	TRBJ1-1	CAISQGTTEAFF	TGTGCCATCAGCCAGGGGACCACTGAAGCTTTCTTT
TRBV27	NA	few	TRBJ2-5	CASSLTATQETQYF	TGTGCCAGCAGTTTAACGGCAACACAAGAGACCCAGTACTTC
TRBV11-2	NA	many	TRBJ1-1	CASSSGGLGPQAFF	TGTGCCAGCAGCTCCGGTGGCCTGGGTCCCCAAGCTTTCTTT